The 29 T cell receptor beta chains in this list originate from one sample, sequenced in a study of T-cell reconstitution after alpha-beta-depleted transplantation in children. The authors prepared the TCRbeta library with unique molecular identifiers. TCRdb re-derived calls from the PCR reads in MiXCR, one entry per CDR3 protein. The sample lists roughly 340,000 distinct CDR3 sequences; 15% to 20% were seen once. The specimen was PBMCs, mostly from graft donor cells, collected 360 days after TCRalphabeta/CD19-depleted stem cell transplant. The source of these receptors is a male patient aged 2-10 years who had a stem cell transplant for acute lymphoblastic leukemia, so the T cells may come from the graft donor.

CDR3: CASSPNVAQYF. In nucleotides, the CDR3 is TGTGCCAGCAGCCCTAACGTTGCGCAGTATTTT. The chain has TRBV7-2 and TRBJ2-3, with D uncertain. Germline values: CDR1 SGHTA, CDR2 FQGNSA. The V gene lost 5 bases and the J gene lost 10 bases, with 10 bases spanning the gap. This CDR3 comprises 11 residues. Full variable domain (remainder filled in from reference TRBV7-2 and TRBJ2-3): GAGVSQSPSNKVTEKGKDVELRCDPISGHTALYWYRQSLGQGLEFLIYFQGNSAPDKSGLPSDRFSAERTGGSVSTLTIQRTQQEDSAVYLCASSPNVAQYFGPGTRLTVL.

This clonotype was counted many times. At one of its ends the junction is not consistent with the germline gene, which may arise from a read error. This sequence joins TRBV7-7 and TRBJ2-1; 7 nucleotides line up with TRBD2. The V gene's germline CDR1 is SSHAT and CDR2 FNYEAQ (reference sequence). This CDR3 contains 13 residues. CDR3 region: CASSLGGRGEQFF. CDR3 DNA sequence: TGTGCTAGCAGCTTAGGCGGGAGAGGTGAGCAGTTCTTC.

This clonotype was detected a few times. The chain carries TRBV12-3 or TRBV12-4 and TRBJ2-1, with 7 positions matching TRBD1. The V and J ends lost 6 bases and 1 base, in that order; junction bases with no gene match: 9. The CDR3 covers 16 residues. The CDR3 nucleotides read TGTGCCAGCAGCCCAGGGACAGTTCTATCCTACAATGAGCAGTTCTTC. Encoded protein: CASSPGTVLSYNEQFF.

This clonotype was detected ten times or more. The chain is built from TRBV4-3 and TRBJ2-1; no clear D. The CDR3 totals 13 residues. Deletions cut 0 bases from V and 6 bases from J, with 6 bases between. Germline CDR1 LGHNA, CDR2 YSLEER. The CDR3 nucleotides are TGCGCCAGCAGCCAAGACACGGGCAATGAGCAGTTCTTC. Encoded protein: CASSQDTGNEQFF.

This clonotype was seen only a few times. The chain carries TRBV12-3 or TRBV12-4 and TRBJ2-1; 10 nucleotides match TRBD2. V was pared by 4 bases and J by 6 bases, with 9 bases of the junction left unmatched. This CDR3 has 16 residues. The CDR3 DNA reads as TGTGCCAGCAGTTACCTTGGACTAGCGGACCTCAATGAGCAGTTCTTC. This encodes CASSYLGLADLNEQFF.

This clonotype was recorded at least ten times. The chain is built from TRBV7-9 and TRBJ2-5, with TRBD1 matching 9 bases. The germline V gene has CDR1 SEHNR and CDR2 FQNEAQ (reference sequence). The CDR3 runs to 16 residues. V gave up 6 bases and J gave up 4 bases; unmatched junction bases: 12. The CDR3 DNA sequence: TGTGCCAGCAGGTCCACCGGGACAGGGATGCGAGAGACCCAGTACTTC. Protein sequence: CASRSTGTGMRETQYF. Looking up the rest from reference TRBV7-9 and TRBJ2-5 gives the full variable domain: DTGVSQNPRHKITKRGQNVTFRCDPISEHNRLYWYRQTLGQGPEFLTYFQNEAQLEKSRLLSDRFSAERPKGSFSTLEIQRTEQGDSAMYLCASRSTGTGMRETQYFGPGTRLLVL.

This clonotype showed up just a few times. The chain recombines TRBV10-3 with TRBJ2-7; TRBD1 matches 8 bases. Unmatched junction bases numbered 0, after V lost 2 bases and J lost 6 bases. Germline V gene sequence: CDR1 ENHRY, CDR2 SYGVKD. The CDR3 spans 12 residues. Written as DNA, the CDR3 is TGTGCCATCAGTGAGACAGGGGGCGAGCAGTACTTC. Residues: CAISETGGEQYF.

This clonotype was counted only a few times. CDR3 coding DNA: TGTGCCAGCAGTGAATACTTTTGGCGGGAGGTTGAGCAGTTCTTC. The encoded protein is CASSEYFWREVEQFF. The chain is built from TRBV2 and TRBJ2-1, with 8 bases identical to TRBD2. Germline values: CDR1 SNHLY, CDR2 FYNNEI. The length of the CDR3 is 15 residues. Trimming cost V 2 bases and J 9 bases; bases outside gene matches: 9.

The chain employs TRBV7-2 and TRBJ2-3; no clear D. CDR3 length equals 14 residues. Trimming removed 4 bases at V and 2 bases at J, with 10 bases between. Germline V CDR1 and CDR2: SGHTA, FQGNSA. CDR3 sequence: CASSSGFSTDTQYF. The CDR3 nucleotides are TGTGCCAGCAGCTCCGGGTTTTCCACAGATACGCAGTATTTT.

Comment on this clonotype: This may be a read error, as it is one base from a much larger clone. The chain couples TRBV12-3 or TRBV12-4 to TRBJ1-1; no reliable D call. CDR3 length equals 15 residues. The CDR3: CSSSFSWDQDTEAFF. CDR3 nucleotides: TGTTCCAGCAGTTTCTCATGGGATCAGGACACTGAAGCTTTCTTT.

The chain is built from TRBV20-1 and TRBJ2-7; D unresolved. The CDR3 contains 13 residues. From germline, CDR1 is DFQATT and CDR2 SNEGSKA (reference sequence). V lost 3 bases and J lost 1, with 10 bases in between. In DNA, the CDR3 is TGCAGTGCTAGCGCCGTGACTTCCTACGAGCAGTACTTC. Translated: CSASAVTSYEQYF.

This clonotype was seen ten or more times. In nucleotides, the CDR3 is TGTGCCAGCAGTCGACCCGACCAAAACATTCAGTACTTC. This sequence encodes CASSRPDQNIQYF. The J gene is TRBJ2-4, the V gene TRBV9; D is unresolved. CDR1 and CDR2 (germline): SGDLS, YYNGEE. The V end was cut by 5 bases, the J end by 5 bases, with 11 bases between. This CDR3 contains 13 residues.

This chain uses TRBV29-1 with TRBJ1-1, with D unresolved. CDR1 and CDR2 from the germline V gene are SQVTM and ANQGSEA. This CDR3 region has 12 residues. V was clipped by 4 bases and J by 1 base, with 7 bases between them. The CDR3 loop is CSVGMTNTEAFF. CDR3 DNA sequence: TGCAGCGTTGGGATGACGAACACTGAAGCTTTCTTT.

A few counts support this clonotype. The V and J genes are TRBV12-3 or TRBV12-4 and TRBJ2-5; no reliable D call. V was trimmed by 3 bases and J by 9 bases, leaving 8 bases between them. This CDR3 contains 11 residues. The CDR3 coding sequence is TGTGCCAGCAGTTTCGCCACGGCCCAGTACTTC. It yields the protein CASSFATAQYF.

The gene calls are TRBV18 and TRBJ1-4; D might be TRBD1 (5 bases). There are 16 residues in the CDR3. Germline V CDR1 and CDR2: KGHSH, LQKENI. V shed 1 base and J shed 5 bases, with 14 bases lying between them. In DNA, the CDR3 is TGTGCCAGCTCACCACAGCGGCAGGACAAGAATGAAAAACTGTTTTTT. Its translation is CASSPQRQDKNEKLFF.

The V gene is TRBV5-1, the J gene TRBJ2-1; 10 bases align to TRBD2. With V trimmed by 0 bases and J by 2 bases, 17 bases remained unmatched. The CDR3 has 21 residues. CDR1 is SGHRS and CDR2 is YFSETQ in the germline V gene. The CDR3 region has the DNA TGCGCCAGCAGCTTGGTCCCGCGACCTAGCGGGAGCCTACGAGCCTACAATGAGCAGTTCTTC. It specifies CASSLVPRPSGSLRAYNEQFF.

The V gene is TRBV28, the J gene TRBJ2-1; 11 nucleotides align to TRBD2. The germline CDR1 and CDR2 sequences are MDHEN and SYDVKM. The V gene end was trimmed by 8 bases and the J gene end by 6 bases; junction bases not matched to a gene: 6. This CDR3 spans 14 amino acids. The CDR3 is CASDFSGRANEQFF. In nucleotides, the CDR3 is TGTGCCAGCGACTTTAGCGGGAGGGCCAATGAGCAGTTCTTC.

This clonotype has more than one count but fewer than ten. The gene calls are TRBV6-2 or TRBV6-3 and TRBJ2-1, with 7 bases matching TRBD2. Unmatched junction bases numbered 4, after V lost 0 bases and J lost 2 bases. The CDR3 is 16 amino acids. Germline CDR1 reads MNHEY; CDR2 reads SVGEGT. CDR3 sequence reads: CASSYSWRETYNEQFF. Written as DNA, the CDR3 is TGTGCCAGCAGTTACTCGTGGCGGGAGACCTACAATGAGCAGTTCTTC.

This clonotype was detected many times. J is TRBJ2-7 and V is TRBV4-3; 10 bases match TRBD1. V was clipped by 3 bases and J by 2 bases; unmatched bases: 1. CDR1 and CDR2 from the germline V gene are LGHNA and YSLEER. This CDR3 is 14 amino acids long. Here the CDR3 reads CASSHGQGAYEQYF. Here the CDR3 DNA reads TGCGCCAGCAGCCACGGACAGGGGGCCTACGAGCAGTACTTC.

This clonotype has a handful of counts. V gene TRBV29-1 combines with J gene TRBJ1-2; TRBD1 aligns across 9 bases. CDR3 size: 14 residues. CDR1 and CDR2 (germline): SQVTM, ANQGSEA. V dropped 7 bases and J dropped 2; count of bases not matched to a gene: 8. This CDR3 reads CSGGTGTKNYGYTF. The CDR3 DNA is TGCAGCGGCGGGACAGGGACTAAGAACTATGGCTACACCTTC.

In its sample, this clonotype was seen a few times. J is TRBJ2-2 and V is TRBV11-2; possibly TRBD2 for D (6 bases). This CDR3 region has 16 residues. Between the trimmed V and J ends, which lost 6 bases and 6 bases, there was a span of 20 bases. Per germline, CDR1 SGHAT and CDR2 FQNNGV. CDR3 in DNA: TGTGCCAGCAGAGAGCTGTCAGGGAGGATGTCCGGGGAGCTGTTTTTT. This sequence encodes CASRELSGRMSGELFF.

This clonotype was found a few times. CDR3 bases: TGTGCCATCAGTGAGCTGGGACAGGGAGGGACTGAAGCTTTCTTT. Residues: CAISELGQGGTEAFF. The V gene is TRBV10-3, the J gene TRBJ1-1; 9 nucleotides match TRBD1. V lost 2 bases, J lost 5 bases, and 6 bases stayed unmatched. CDR3 length: 15 amino acids. Germline V gene data show CDR1 as ENHRY and CDR2 as SYGVKD.

In this sample, this clonotype turned up a few times. This sequence joins TRBV10-3 and TRBJ2-1, with 9 bases identical to TRBD2. J was trimmed by 7 bases and V by 5 bases; bases with no gene match: 12. CDR1 and CDR2 (germline): ENHRY, SYGVKD. This CDR3 comprises 16 residues. The CDR3 reads CAISWGTSRGENEQFF. In nucleotides, the CDR3 is TGTGCCATCAGTTGGGGGACTAGCCGCGGAGAGAATGAGCAGTTCTTC.

This clonotype was observed at least ten times. V usage is TRBV6-5 and J usage is TRBJ2-1, with 15 bases lining up with TRBD2. The germline CDR1 and CDR2 sequences are MNHEY and SVGAGI. V shed 4 bases, J shed 4 bases, and the junction held 23 bases outside the gene matches. The CDR3 extends over 23 amino acids. Written as DNA, the CDR3 is TGTGCCAGCAGTTCAAGGTTAAGGGGAACAGGACTAGCGGGAGGGCCGGTTTACAATGAGCAGTTCTTC. This encodes CASSSRLRGTGLAGGPVYNEQFF.

This clonotype was counted only a few times. V is TRBV29-1 and J is TRBJ1-1; D is perhaps TRBD1 (5 bases). Between the trimmed V and J ends, which lost 6 bases and 5 bases, there was a span of 10 bases. Looked up from germline, CDR1 is SQVTM and CDR2 is ANQGSEA. The CDR3 spans 11 residues. The CDR3 here is CSVHPGTEAFF. CDR3 bases: TGCAGCGTACACCCAGGGACTGAAGCTTTCTTT.

In this sample, this clonotype turned up a few times. The V gene is TRBV5-1, the J gene TRBJ1-2, with D possibly being TRBD1 (6 bases). CDR3 length equals 15 residues. V was trimmed by 2 bases and J by 0 bases, leaving 11 bases between them. CDR1 is SGHRS and CDR2 is YFSETQ in the germline V gene. The CDR3, as DNA: TGCGCCAGCAGCTTCGGACAGACCACTAACTATGGCTACACCTTC. Translated: CASSFGQTTNYGYTF.

This clonotype turned up a few times. The CDR3 protein is CATDERGKTPNTEAFF. In DNA form, the CDR3 reads TGTGCCACCGACGAGCGGGGAAAGACTCCAAACACTGAAGCTTTCTTT. This chain links TRBV28 with TRBJ1-1; D gene uncertain. The CDR3 is made up of 16 amino acids. Trimming removed 10 bases from V and 2 bases from J, with 23 bases in between. From germline, CDR1 is MDHEN and CDR2 SYDVKM. Based on the CDR3 plus reference TRBV28 and TRBJ1-1, the full variable domain is DVKVTQSSRYLVKRTGEKVFLECVQDMDHENMFWYRQDPGLGLRLIYFSYDVKMKEKGDIPEGYSVSREKKERFSLILESASTNQTSMYLCATDERGKTPNTEAFFGQGTRLTVV.

In its sample, this clonotype was seen many times. V and J are TRBV5-1 and TRBJ1-4, with 9 bases matching TRBD1. CDR3 size: 15 residues. The V and J ends lost 0 bases and 8 bases, in that order; junction bases with no gene match: 5. In germline, CDR1 is SGHRS, CDR2 YFSETQ. CDR3 DNA sequence: TGCGCCAGCAGCTTGGGGGACAGGGTCGGCGAAAAACTGTTTTTT. Amino acid sequence: CASSLGDRVGEKLFF.

The chain couples TRBV20-1 to TRBJ2-5; D gene unclear. V lost 3 bases to trimming and J lost 1 base, with 9 bases between them. CDR1 is DFQATT and CDR2 is SNEGSKA in the germline V gene (reference sequence). This CDR3 contains 13 residues. The CDR3 region has the DNA TGCAGTGCTAGGAGGACCGCCCAAGAGACCCAGTACTTC. Encoded protein: CSARRTAQETQYF.